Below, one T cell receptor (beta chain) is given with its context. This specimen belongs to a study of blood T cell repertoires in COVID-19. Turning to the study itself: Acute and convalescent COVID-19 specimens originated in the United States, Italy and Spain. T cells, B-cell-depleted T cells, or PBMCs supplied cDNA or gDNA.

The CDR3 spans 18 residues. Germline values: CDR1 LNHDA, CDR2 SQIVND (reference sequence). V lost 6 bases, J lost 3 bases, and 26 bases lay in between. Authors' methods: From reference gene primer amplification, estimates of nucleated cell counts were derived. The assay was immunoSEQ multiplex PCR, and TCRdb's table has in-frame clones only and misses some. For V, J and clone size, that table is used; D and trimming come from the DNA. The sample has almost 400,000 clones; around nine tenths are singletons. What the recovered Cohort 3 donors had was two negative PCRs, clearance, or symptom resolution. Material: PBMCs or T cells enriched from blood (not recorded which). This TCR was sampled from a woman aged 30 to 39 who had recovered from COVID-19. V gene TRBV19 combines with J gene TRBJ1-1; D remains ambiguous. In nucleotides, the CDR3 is TGTGCCAGTAGCGCCTTCGGTCAGGCCCGGCTATCGGACACTGAAGCTTTCTTT. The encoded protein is CASSAFGQARLSDTEAFF.